This T cell receptor beta chain appears in the sequencing data of a study of beta chain features in type 1 diabetes. Findings of the study overall: Significant though moderate, a shortening of TCRB CDR3s appeared in all four CD4+ subsets of Type 1 diabetes patients. A closer apparent resemblance between naive, central memory and Treg TCRB repertoires was seen in patients than in healthy donors. It was possible that PCR favored shorter templates, equally so in patients and controls.

CDR1 and CDR2 from the germline V gene are LNHDA and SQIVND (reference sequence). J lost 7 bases, V lost 5 bases, and 9 bases had no gene match. The CDR3 contains 15 residues. Using CD45RO/CCR7/CD25/CD127/CD95/CD27, CD4+ naive, central memory, regulatory and stem cell-like memory cells were sorted. Purity of each sorted population was above 95%. Expressed TCRB transcripts were sequenced because the isolated RNA had all been reverse transcribed beforehand. Data came from immunoSEQ multiplex PCR; TCRdb stores just in-frame clones and leaves some out. The sample lists 150,000 to 200,000 clones, approximately 9% occurring once. For this clone: Its antigen is unknown.

This chain uses TRBV19 with TRBJ1-2; 11 bases are shared with TRBD1. Sequencing used central memory CD4+ T cells from blood. The source of this sequence is a young woman with type 1 diabetes. CDR3 protein: CASSVPGQGESGYTF. CDR3 DNA sequence: TGTGCCAGTAGTGTCCCGGGACAGGGGGAGTCTGGCTACACCTTC.